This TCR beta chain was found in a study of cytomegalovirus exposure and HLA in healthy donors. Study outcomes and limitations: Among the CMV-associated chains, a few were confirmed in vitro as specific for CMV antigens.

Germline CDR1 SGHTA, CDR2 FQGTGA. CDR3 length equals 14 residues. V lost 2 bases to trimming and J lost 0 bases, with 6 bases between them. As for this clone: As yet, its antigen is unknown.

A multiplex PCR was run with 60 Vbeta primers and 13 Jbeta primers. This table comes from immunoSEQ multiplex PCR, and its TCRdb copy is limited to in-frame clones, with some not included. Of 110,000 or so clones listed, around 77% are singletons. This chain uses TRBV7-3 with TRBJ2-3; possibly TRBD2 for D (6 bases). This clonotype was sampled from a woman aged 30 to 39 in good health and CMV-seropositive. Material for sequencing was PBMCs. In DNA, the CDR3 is TGTGCCAGCAGCTTAGCGGGGAGCACAGATACGCAGTATTTT. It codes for CASSLAGSTDTQYF.